The entry below gives a single T cell receptor (beta chain) sequence along with its context. Its antigen is as yet unknown. This specimen comes from a study of cytomegalovirus exposure and HLA in healthy donors. Study-wide background: One earlier analysis, a look at 150 million to 200 million T cells, found approximately 120 million unique TCR beta sequences.

13 Jbeta primers and 60 Vbeta primers were used for the PCR. Here immunoSEQ multiplex PCR was the method, and the copy in TCRdb shows in-frame clones only, minus some. The data show approximately 220,000 clones, 75% to 80% seen once. The V and J ends lost 3 bases and 0 bases, in that order; junction bases with no gene match: 9. CDR1 is SGHRS and CDR2 is YFSETQ in the germline V gene. The CDR3 contains 17 residues. Study results and caveats: The only immune exposure information that was available was CMV serostatus. Specificity for CMV antigens was confirmed in vitro for a few of the CMV-associated chains.

The specimen was PBMCs. The receptor was isolated from a man between 18 and 29 years old in good health and CMV-seronegative. The chain combines TRBV5-1 with TRBJ1-3, with 7 bases identical to TRBD1. The CDR3: CASSWGQPSHSGNTIYF. CDR3 in DNA: TGCGCCAGCAGCTGGGGACAGCCAAGCCACTCTGGAAACACCATATATTTT.